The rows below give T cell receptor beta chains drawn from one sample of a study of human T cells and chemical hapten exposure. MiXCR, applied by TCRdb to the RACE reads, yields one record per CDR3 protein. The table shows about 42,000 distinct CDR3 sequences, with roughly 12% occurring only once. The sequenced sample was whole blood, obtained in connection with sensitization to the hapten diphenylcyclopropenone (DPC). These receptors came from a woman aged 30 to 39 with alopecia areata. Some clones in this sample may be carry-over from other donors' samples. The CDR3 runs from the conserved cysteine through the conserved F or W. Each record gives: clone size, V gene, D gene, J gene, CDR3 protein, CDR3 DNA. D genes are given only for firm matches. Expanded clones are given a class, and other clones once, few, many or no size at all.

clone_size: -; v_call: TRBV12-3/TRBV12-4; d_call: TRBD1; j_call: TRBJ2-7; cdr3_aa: CASSRPDRVHEQYF; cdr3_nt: TGTGCCAGCAGTCGCCCCGACAGGGTCCACGAGCAGTACTTC
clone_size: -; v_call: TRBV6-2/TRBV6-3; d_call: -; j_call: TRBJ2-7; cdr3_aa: CASSFRSVDEQYF; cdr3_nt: TGTGCCAGCAGTTTCAGAAGCGTGGACGAGCAGTACTTC
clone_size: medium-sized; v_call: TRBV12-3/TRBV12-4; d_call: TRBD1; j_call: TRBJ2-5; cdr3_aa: CASSLRDRVWFDFGETQYF; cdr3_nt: TGTGCCAGCAGTCTCCGGGACAGGGTTTGGTTTGATTTCGGAGAGACCCAGTACTTC
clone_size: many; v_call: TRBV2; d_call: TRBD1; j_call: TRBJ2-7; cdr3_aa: CASTPGTGSSYEQYF; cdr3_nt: TGTGCCAGCACCCCTGGGACAGGGTCGTCCTACGAGCAGTACTTC
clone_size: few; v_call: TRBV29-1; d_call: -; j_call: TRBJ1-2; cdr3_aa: CSVGSPYGYTF; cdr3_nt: TGCAGCGTCGGGTCCCCCTATGGCTACACCTTC
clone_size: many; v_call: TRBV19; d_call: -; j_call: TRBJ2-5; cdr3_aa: CASSISQDQETQYF; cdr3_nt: TGTGCCAGTAGTATATCGCAGGACCAAGAGACCCAGTACTTC
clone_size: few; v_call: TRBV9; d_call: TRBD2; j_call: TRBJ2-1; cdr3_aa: CASSAAGAGGYNEQFF; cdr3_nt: TGTGCCAGCAGCGCCGCAGGAGCGGGAGGCTACAATGAGCAGTTCTTC
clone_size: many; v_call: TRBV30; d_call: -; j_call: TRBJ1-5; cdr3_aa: CAWSVQGNQPQHF; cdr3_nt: TGTGCCTGGAGTGTCCAGGGCAATCAGCCCCAGCATTTT
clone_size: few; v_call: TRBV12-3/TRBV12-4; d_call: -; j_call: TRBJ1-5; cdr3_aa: CASSLSGERNQPQHF; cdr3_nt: TGTGCCAGCAGTTTGTCAGGGGAGAGGAATCAGCCCCAGCATTTT
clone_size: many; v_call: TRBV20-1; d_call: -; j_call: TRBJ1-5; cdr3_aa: CSASPMRGTRQPQHF; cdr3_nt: TGCAGTGCCTCTCCTATGAGGGGTACGAGGCAGCCCCAGCATTTT